The next 7 T cell receptor beta chains were all read from a single sample in a study of blood T cells in healthy people across ages. The use of a sample-barcoded 5' primer and a J-beta primer mix characterized a second PCR of about 6 to 12 cycles. TCRdb called the 5' RACE reads again in MiXCR, with one record for every CDR3 protein. The sample shows hundreds of thousands of distinct CDR3 sequences, about 61% of them seen only once. Sequenced material: blood. The receptor set was obtained from a man aged 40-49 years in good health.

This clonotype was counted a few times. This rearrangement joins TRBV29-1 to TRBJ2-1; tentatively, D is TRBD2 (6 bases). CDR3 length: 11 residues. In germline, CDR1 is SQVTM, CDR2 ANQGSEA. V was pared by 1 base and J by 9 bases, with 7 bases between. The CDR3 loop is CSVEVGGEQFF. The CDR3 bases are TGCAGCGTTGAAGTCGGGGGTGAGCAGTTCTTC.

The chain carries TRBV5-1 and TRBJ2-1, with D unclear. Trimming removed 0 bases from V and 0 bases from J, with 7 bases in between. From germline, CDR1 is SGHRS and CDR2 YFSETQ. The CDR3 sequence is 15 residues long. DNA of the CDR3: TGCGCCAGCAGCTTGGGTGGAATCTCCTACAATGAGCAGTTCTTC. It encodes CASSLGGISYNEQFF.

This clonotype was counted a single time. J is TRBJ1-2 and V is TRBV6-2 or TRBV6-3; no clear D. The CDR3 consists of 11 residues. The V gene's germline CDR1 is MNHEY and CDR2 SVGEGT. V lost 0 bases and J 8 bases, leaving 4 bases between the germline ends. The CDR3 is CASSYSKGYTF. The CDR3 DNA reads TGTGCCAGCAGTTACTCTAAAGGCTACACCTTC.

The chain has TRBV29-1 and TRBJ1-2; D unclear. The V end was cut by 1 base, the J end by 0 bases, with 12 bases between. Germline V gene sequence: CDR1 SQVTM, CDR2 ANQGSEA. The CDR3 runs to 15 residues. The CDR3 sequence: CSVEGSRPANYGYTF. In DNA form, the CDR3 reads TGCAGCGTTGAAGGCAGCAGGCCAGCTAACTATGGCTACACCTTC.

This CDR3 reads CASSQDRAVDNQPQHF. DNA of the CDR3: TGTGCCAGCAGTCAGGACAGGGCGGTAGACAATCAGCCCCAGCATTTT. This chain connects TRBV28 to TRBJ1-5; 8 nucleotides match TRBD1. Trimming cost V 5 bases and J 3 bases; bases outside gene matches: 9. This CDR3 spans 16 amino acids. CDR1 and CDR2 from the germline V gene are MDHEN and SYDVKM.

This clonotype was seen just once. The chain links TRBV20-1 to TRBJ1-2; perhaps TRBD1 as D (6 bases). V gave up 3 bases and J gave up 7 bases, with 15 bases separating them. This CDR3 is built from 13 residues. In germline, CDR1 is DFQATT, CDR2 SNEGSKA (reference sequence). CDR3 sequence: CSASSAGEVGYTF. CDR3 in DNA: TGCAGTGCTAGTTCGGCAGGGGAGGTTGGCTACACCTTC.

This clonotype turned up a few times. The genes are TRBV12-3 or TRBV12-4 and TRBJ2-7; D ambiguous. The CDR3 length is 15 residues. V shed 3 bases and J shed 0 bases, with 12 bases lying between them. The CDR3 reads CASSFSAVSSYEQYF. CDR3 DNA sequence: TGTGCCAGCAGTTTTTCTGCGGTGAGCTCCTACGAGCAGTACTTC.